These 16 T cell receptor beta chains were sequenced from one sample in a study of blood T cell repertoires in COVID-19. TCRdb's copy holds only in-frame clones and misses some; the assay was immunoSEQ multiplex PCR. The sample lists some 310,000 clones; around 87% were seen once. Sequencing was carried out using peripheral blood. Source of these receptors: a woman aged 40 to 55 with COVID-19, enrolled during active disease.

The chain employs TRBV25-1 and TRBJ1-6; TRBD1 matches at 7 bases. Germline CDR1 is MGHDK and CDR2 is SYGVNS. V lost 7 bases, J lost 4 bases, and 4 bases stayed unmatched. This CDR3 has 14 residues. CDR3 sequence (DNA): TGTGCCAGCATCGAGACAGGGTATAATTCACCCCTCCACTTT. Translating gives CASIETGYNSPLHF. Full variable domain (remainder filled in from reference TRBV25-1 and TRBJ1-6): EADIYQTPRYLVIGTGKKITLECSQTMGHDKMYWYQQDPGMELHLIHYSYGVNSTEKGDLSSESTVSRIRTEHFPLTLESARPSHTSQYLCASIETGYNSPLHFGNGTRLTVT.

With respect to this clone: One junction end disagrees with the germline gene, perhaps due to a read error. The V gene is TRBV7-3, the J gene TRBJ2-1; 11 bases align to TRBD2. CDR1 SGHTA and CDR2 FQGTGA come from the germline V gene. The CDR3 consists of 15 residues. The CDR3 here is CASSLTSGAYNEQFF. The CDR3 nucleotides read TGTGCCAGCAGCTTGACTAGCGGGGCATACAATGAACAGTTCTTC.

This clone appeared once. The chain is built from TRBV6-2 or TRBV6-3 and TRBJ2-7; a possible D gene is TRBD1 (6 bases). The CDR3 sequence is 13 residues long. CDR1 and CDR2 from the germline V gene are MNHEY and SVGEGT. Trimming removed 3 bases from V and 2 bases from J, with 8 bases in between. CDR3 residues: CASSYAGAYEQYF. CDR3 bases: TGTGCCAGCAGTTATGCAGGGGCCTACGAGCAGTACTTC.

The V call is TRBV28, the J call TRBJ2-7; 10 bases are a match to TRBD2. Germline lookup yields CDR1 MDHEN and CDR2 SYDVKM. Losses at the gene ends were 5 bases for V and 2 bases for J; bases not matched to a gene: 6. This CDR3 has 15 residues. The CDR3 loop is CASSPGLADAYEQYF. The CDR3 nucleotides are TGTGCCAGCAGTCCCGGACTAGCGGATGCCTACGAGCAGTACTTC.

The genes are TRBV10-3 and TRBJ2-2; maybe TRBD2 (6 bases). CDR1 and CDR2 from the germline V gene are ENHRY and SYGVKD. The CDR3 contains 13 residues. Trimming pared 6 bases from V and 5 bases from J, leaving 10 bases between. The CDR3 region has the DNA TGTGCCATCAGCGGGGGATATACCGGGGAGCTGTTTTTT. Protein product: CAISGGYTGELFF.

The V gene is TRBV25-1, the J gene TRBJ2-3, with 7 bases that match TRBD1. This CDR3 contains 13 residues. Germline trimming cut 6 bases from V and 1 base from J; bases unmatched to any gene: 1. Germline V gives CDR1 MGHDK, CDR2 SYGVNS. The CDR3 here is CASSDRGTDTQYF. In DNA, the CDR3 is TGTGCCAGCAGCGACAGGGGCACAGATACGCAGTATTTT.

This chain joins TRBV28 and TRBJ1-2; D unclear. Per the germline V gene, CDR1 is MDHEN and CDR2 is SYDVKM. The CDR3 is 14 residues long. Trimming took off 2 bases at V and 5 bases at J, with 12 bases between the two ends. The CDR3 here is CASSLAQFLYGYTF. The CDR3 region has the DNA TGTGCCAGCAGTTTAGCACAGTTCCTTTATGGCTACACCTTC.

J is TRBJ1-1 and V is TRBV30; 11 nucleotides agree with TRBD1. The germline V gene has CDR1 GTSNPN and CDR2 SVGIG (reference sequence). V shed 2 bases, J shed 2 bases, and the junction held 1 base outside the gene matches. The CDR3 sequence is 14 residues long. This CDR3 reads CAWSRTGGNTEAFF. The CDR3 bases are TGTGCCTGGAGTAGGACAGGGGGCAACACTGAAGCTTTCTTT.

V is TRBV5-4 and J is TRBJ1-1, with a possible D match to TRBD1 (6 bases). Trimming took 0 bases from V and 5 from J, leaving 17 bases between them. This CDR3 region has 16 residues. The germline V gene has CDR1 SGHNT and CDR2 YYREEE (reference sequence). CDR3 nucleotide sequence: TGTGCCAGCAGCTTGGAGGCGGGGGTAAGGGGGACTGAAGCTTTCTTT. Its translation: CASSLEAGVRGTEAFF.

The CDR3 reads CASSMGRQGDYGYTF. The DNA for the CDR3 is TGTGCCAGTAGTATGGGGCGACAGGGGGACTATGGCTACACCTTC. This rearrangement joins TRBV19 to TRBJ1-2, with TRBD1 identical over 9 bases. The CDR3 spans 15 residues. Germline loops: CDR1 LNHDA, CDR2 SQIVND (reference sequence). J was trimmed by 3 bases and V by 3 bases; bases with no gene match: 5.

The gene calls are TRBV24-1 and TRBJ1-5; tentative D call: TRBD1 (6 bases). Trimming left V 3 bases short and J 7 bases short, with 12 bases between. The germline V gene has CDR1 KGHDR and CDR2 SFDVKD. This CDR3 contains 14 residues. CDR3 loop: CATSDPQGHQPQHF. The CDR3 DNA is TGTGCCACCAGTGATCCCCAGGGACACCAGCCCCAGCATTTT.

V is TRBV6-5 and J is TRBJ1-2, with D possibly TRBD1 on 5 matching bases. Per germline, CDR1 MNHEY and CDR2 SVGAGI. The CDR3 has 14 residues. V was shortened by 6 bases and J by 3 bases, with 14 bases between the two germline ends. CDR3 sequence (DNA): TGTGCCAGCAGGAGAGCCAGGGAGGACTATGGCTACACCTTC. It is translated as CASRRAREDYGYTF.

This chain joins TRBV5-4 and TRBJ1-1; D is unresolved. CDR3 length: 16 amino acids. V shed 0 bases and J shed 11 bases, with 23 bases lying between them. Germline values: CDR1 SGHNT, CDR2 YYREEE (reference sequence). In nucleotides, the CDR3 is TGTGCCAGCAGCTTGGGTCCACCGAAAAATTCTTATGAGGCTTTCTTT. It specifies CASSLGPPKNSYEAFF.

J is TRBJ1-1 and V is TRBV5-6; D gene uncertain. V lost 4 bases and J 2 bases, leaving 15 bases between the germline ends. Germline V gene data show CDR1 as SGHDT and CDR2 as YYEEEE. This CDR3 contains 15 residues. The CDR3 DNA sequence: TGTGCCAGCAGCAGGCGCGAGGAGATTAACACTGAAGCTTTCTTT. It specifies CASSRREEINTEAFF.

The CDR3, as DNA: TGTGCCAGCAGCTTAGCTCAGCAGGGTATGGATGAGCAGTTCTTC. Translated, it gives CASSLAQQGMDEQFF. The chain recombines TRBV7-9 with TRBJ2-1; perhaps TRBD1 as D (5 bases). Trimming left V 0 bases short and J 8 bases short, with 14 bases between. The CDR3 consists of 15 residues. Germline assignment: CDR1 SEHNR and CDR2 FQNEAQ (reference sequence).

The rearrangement uses TRBV27 and TRBJ1-5; D possibly corresponds to TRBD1 (6 bases). CDR3 length: 15 residues. Trimming removed 2 bases from V and 4 bases from J, with 12 bases in between. Germline values: CDR1 MNHEY, CDR2 SMNVEV (reference sequence). This CDR3 reads CASSLDGGRNQPQHF. CDR3 DNA sequence: TGTGCCAGCAGTTTAGACGGGGGGCGGAATCAGCCCCAGCATTTT.